This T cell receptor beta chain derives from a study of T cell changes during pregnancy in multiple sclerosis. Trimming cost V 3 bases and J 0 bases, with 13 bases left between them. Germline CDR1 is LNHNV and CDR2 is YYDKDF (reference sequence). This CDR3 comprises 16 residues. Only in-frame clones appear in the TCRdb table, and some are missing; sequencing was by immunoSEQ multiplex PCR. The sample has around 56,000 clones, roughly nine tenths seen once. V gene TRBV15 combines with J gene TRBJ2-3, with D perhaps matching TRBD2 (6 bases). Sequenced here: peripheral blood, sampled in the third trimester of pregnancy. The receptor's source is a female donor in good health, enrolled as a control in a pregnancy study. CDR3 protein: CATSSGLASSTDTQYF. The CDR3 DNA is TGTGCCACCAGCAGCGGGCTAGCGTCTAGCACAGATACGCAGTATTTT.